The 8 T cell receptor beta chains below all came from one sample that was sequenced in a study of blood T cell repertoires in COVID-19. Sequenced by immunoSEQ multiplex PCR; TCRdb stores in-frame clones only, minus some. The table has about 85,000 clones, about 83% seen once. The sample consisted of peripheral blood. These receptors were obtained from a man in his sixties with acute or convalescent COVID-19.

The chain recombines TRBV10-2 with TRBJ2-7; D is perhaps TRBD2 (5 bases). The V gene lost 5 bases and the J gene lost 2 bases, with 10 bases spanning the gap. CDR3 length equals 13 residues. CDR1 is WSHSY, CDR2 SAAADI, per germline. The CDR3 DNA reads TGCGCCAGCAGTTCACGGGGAGCCTACGAGCAGTACTTC. It yields the protein CASSSRGAYEQYF.

The chain is built from TRBV29-1 and TRBJ1-4, with D perhaps matching TRBD1 (5 bases). This CDR3 region has 14 residues. Germline values: CDR1 SQVTM, CDR2 ANQGSEA. Trimming cost V 5 bases and J 8 bases, with 18 bases left between them. The CDR3 DNA is TGCAGCGTTTCCTCGACAACTCAGGGAGAAAAACTGTTTTTT. This gives the protein CSVSSTTQGEKLFF.

The chain uses TRBV7-2 and TRBJ1-1, with D hard to call. V was clipped by 8 bases and J by 9 bases, with 10 bases between them. The CDR3 consists of 10 residues. The germline gives CDR1 SGHTA, CDR2 FQGNSA. CDR3 region: CASAFEKAFF. The DNA for the CDR3 is TGTGCCAGCGCATTCGAGAAAGCTTTCTTT.

Written as DNA, the CDR3 is TGCGCCAGCAGTGCATTGGGACTTAGTAATGAAAAACTGTTTTTT. Its protein is CASSALGLSNEKLFF. J is TRBJ1-4 and V is TRBV10-2; D might be TRBD1 (5 bases). Trimming stripped 4 bases from V and 4 bases from J, with 13 bases between. CDR3 length: 15 residues. CDR1 is WSHSY, CDR2 SAAADI, per germline.

V and J are TRBV19 and TRBJ1-2, with D tentatively TRBD1 (6 bases). The CDR3 length is 19 residues. V gave up 7 bases and J gave up 0 bases, with 27 bases separating them. The germline V gene has CDR1 LNHDA and CDR2 SQIVND (reference sequence). CDR3 DNA: TGTGCCAGTACTGATCTGACAGGCCGCACCTCCCTAGCTAACTATGGCTACACCTTC. Protein product: CASTDLTGRTSLANYGYTF.

This clone has only one observation. The J gene is TRBJ1-4, the V gene TRBV30; D uncertain. The V and J ends lost 0 bases and 0 bases respectively, with 8 bases between them. Germline assignment: CDR1 GTSNPN and CDR2 SVGIG (reference sequence). The CDR3 is 15 amino acids. CDR3 sequence reads: CAWSVQWPTNEKLFF. The CDR3 region has the DNA TGTGCCTGGAGTGTACAATGGCCAACTAATGAAAAACTGTTTTTT.

The CDR3 sequence is CASSYSTGAGNTF. CDR3 DNA: TGTGCCAGCAGTTACTCCACAGGCGCGGGGAACACCTTC. The genes are TRBV6-5 and TRBJ1-2; a possible D gene is TRBD1 (5 bases). The V end lost 0 bases, the J end lost 12 bases, and 14 bases lay between the germline ends. The CDR3 length is 13 residues. CDR1 is MNHEY and CDR2 is SVGAGI in the germline V gene.

This clone showed up just once. J is TRBJ1-1 and V is TRBV19; TRBD1 matches at 7 bases. Trimming removed 6 bases from V and 4 bases from J; junction bases left unmatched: 11. The CDR3 loop spans 15 amino acids. Germline values: CDR1 LNHDA, CDR2 SQIVND (reference sequence). The CDR3 DNA follows: TGTGCCAGTAGCCGGGTCGAGGGGGCGAGCACTGAAGCTTTCTTT. Its translation is CASSRVEGASTEAFF. Filled out from reference TRBV19 and TRBJ1-1, the complete variable domain reads DGGITQSPKYLFRKEGQNVTLSCEQNLNHDAMYWYRQDPGQGLRLIYYSQIVNDFQKGDIAEGYSVSREKKESFPLTVTSAQKNPTAFYLCASSRVEGASTEAFFGQGTRLTVV.